The 15 T cell receptor beta chains given below trace back to one sample, sequenced in a study of blood T cell repertoires in COVID-19. Profiled with immunoSEQ multiplex PCR; TCRdb holds only in-frame clones, not every one. The table includes 200,000 to 250,000 clones, around 89% detected once. Sequencing input: PBMCs or T cells enriched from blood (not recorded which). Every receptor here comes from a woman between 18 and 30 years old in a cohort exposed to, infected with or recovered from COVID-19 (not recorded which).

This chain links TRBV9 with TRBJ1-2; D is ambiguous. Trimming took 4 bases from V and 5 from J, leaving 6 bases between them. Germline V gene data show CDR1 as SGDLS and CDR2 as YYNGEE. The CDR3 consists of 11 residues. CDR3 nucleotide sequence: TGTGCCAGCAGCCTCGGGTATGGCTACACCTTC. Translation gives CASSLGYGYTF.

This rearrangement joins TRBV7-9 to TRBJ2-3, with D perhaps matching TRBD2 (5 bases). V lost 5 bases and J lost 4, with 19 bases in between. Germline CDR1 reads SEHNR; CDR2 reads FQNEAQ (reference sequence). The CDR3 spans 16 residues. In DNA form, the CDR3 reads TGTGCCAGCAGCCCAACGGACCCGGGGAAGGCAGATACGCAGTATTTT. As protein: CASSPTDPGKADTQYF.

J is TRBJ2-7 and V is TRBV5-6; the D gene is possibly TRBD2 (6 bases). This CDR3 is 14 amino acids long. Trimming removed 4 bases from V and 3 bases from J, with 14 bases in between. Germline V CDR1 and CDR2: SGHDT, YYEEEE. The CDR3 protein is CASSAGTHRYEQYF. CDR3 in DNA: TGTGCCAGCAGCGCTGGGACTCACCGCTACGAGCAGTACTTC.

J is TRBJ1-1 and V is TRBV15; the D gene is possibly TRBD1 (6 bases). The CDR3 extends over 14 amino acids. Trimming pared 1 base from V and 5 bases from J, leaving 11 bases between. CDR1 LNHNV and CDR2 YYDKDF come from the germline V gene (reference sequence). The CDR3 DNA reads as TGTGCCACCAGCAGAGGCGACAGGTCTACTGAAGCTTTCTTT. Its protein is CATSRGDRSTEAFF.

V is TRBV3-1 (or the pseudogene TRBV3-2) and J is TRBJ2-7; 9 bases agree with TRBD1. Germline V gene lookup returns CDR1 LGHDT and CDR2 YNNKEL (reference sequence). This CDR3 region has 15 residues. The junction had 7 bases not matched to a gene; V was cut back by 4 bases and J by 3 bases. The CDR3 spells CASSPGQGPFYEQYF. DNA for the CDR3: TGTGCCAGCAGCCCGGGACAGGGCCCCTTCTACGAGCAGTACTTC.

The chain carries TRBV27 and TRBJ1-1, with D unresolved. The V gene's germline CDR1 is MNHEY and CDR2 SMNVEV (reference sequence). The CDR3 runs to 14 residues. V was cut by 4 bases and J by 5 bases, with 14 bases left in between. Here the CDR3 reads CASSSTGWRTEAFF. The CDR3 nucleotides are TGTGCCAGCAGTTCCACGGGTTGGCGGACTGAAGCTTTCTTT.

This clone has just a few counts. The V call is TRBV10-2, the J call TRBJ1-5; perhaps TRBD1 as D (6 bases). V was cut by 7 bases and J by 6 bases, with 19 bases left in between. Germline V lookup: CDR1 WSHSY, CDR2 SAAADI. The length of the CDR3 is 15 residues. The CDR3 nucleotides are TGCGCCAGCACCGAAGGACAGTTAAGTTCTCAGCCCCAGCATTTT. Protein product: CASTEGQLSSQPQHF.

The chain has TRBV18 and TRBJ1-6; maybe TRBD1 (6 bases). The V end was cut by 2 bases, the J end by 7 bases, with 12 bases between. The V gene's germline CDR1 is KGHSH and CDR2 LQKENI. The CDR3 spans 15 residues. CDR3 in amino acids: CASSPGEGVNSPLHF. The CDR3 DNA is TGTGCCAGCTCACCAGGGGAGGGGGTCAATTCACCCCTCCACTTT.

The chain links TRBV19 to TRBJ1-6, with 7 nucleotides matching TRBD1. V shed 4 bases and J 9 bases; nucleotides not matched to a gene: 9. This CDR3 is 15 amino acids long. CDR1 and CDR2 (germline): LNHDA, SQIVND (reference sequence). CDR3 amino acids: CASSRLGGQASPLHF. As DNA, the CDR3 is TGTGCCAGTAGTAGGCTAGGAGGACAGGCTTCACCCCTCCACTTT.

The chain has TRBV7-9 and TRBJ1-2; 7 bases line up with TRBD1. This CDR3 has 14 residues. The germline gives CDR1 SEHNR, CDR2 FQNEAQ (reference sequence). V dropped 5 bases and J dropped 4; count of bases not matched to a gene: 7. CDR3 nucleotides: TGTGCCAGCAGCCTCATGACAGGGTCCTATGGCTACACCTTC. Translated, it gives CASSLMTGSYGYTF. Complete variable domain (other parts from reference TRBV7-9 and TRBJ1-2): DTGVSQNPRHKITKRGQNVTFRCDPISEHNRLYWYRQTLGQGPEFLTYFQNEAQLEKSRLLSDRFSAERPKGSFSTLEIQRTEQGDSAMYLCASSLMTGSYGYTFGSGTRLTVV.

This clone showed up just once. The V gene is TRBV19, the J gene TRBJ1-2; TRBD1 matches 9 bases. Germline V gene sequence: CDR1 LNHDA, CDR2 SQIVND (reference sequence). The CDR3 extends over 14 amino acids. The J segment lost 5 bases and the V segment lost 5 bases, leaving 6 bases of the junction unmatched. CDR3 DNA: TGTGCCAGTAGTCTAACAGGGGGCCGTTATGGCTACACCTTC. Translating it yields CASSLTGGRYGYTF.

The chain has TRBV5-5 and TRBJ1-1; 11 bases map to TRBD1. Germline-derived CDR1 and CDR2 are SGHKS and YYEKEE (reference sequence). This CDR3 region has 20 residues. Trimming cost V 0 bases and J 1 base; bases outside gene matches: 14. As DNA, the CDR3 is TGTGCCAGCAGCTTGGTATGGGGGACAGGGGGTATCAGGGCGAACACTGAAGCTTTCTTT. Its protein product is CASSLVWGTGGIRANTEAFF.

In this sample, this clone turned up once. V is TRBV19 and J is TRBJ1-5, with TRBD1 matching over 9 bases. Germline CDR1 LNHDA, CDR2 SQIVND (reference sequence). This CDR3 spans 18 amino acids. The V gene end was trimmed by 1 base and the J gene end by 0 bases; junction bases not matched to a gene: 7. CDR3 bases: TGTGCCAGTAGTATAGGGGGACAGGGACTATATAGCAATCAGCCCCAGCATTTT. Translated, it gives CASSIGGQGLYSNQPQHF.

The V gene is TRBV5-4, the J gene TRBJ2-7; D might be TRBD1 (5 bases). V lost 2 bases and J lost 0, with 12 bases in between. The CDR3 has 15 amino acids. The germline V gene has CDR1 SGHNT and CDR2 YYREEE (reference sequence). The CDR3 DNA sequence: TGTGCCAGCAGCTTTAGGCAGGGCCCCTCCTACGAGCAGTACTTC. It is translated as CASSFRQGPSYEQYF.

This sequence joins TRBV19 and TRBJ1-1, with D possibly TRBD1 on 5 matching bases. CDR1 is LNHDA, CDR2 SQIVND, per germline (reference sequence). Trimming left V 6 bases short and J 0 bases short, with 11 bases between. The CDR3 totals 14 residues. This chain's CDR3 is CASRTEYMNTEAFF. The DNA of the CDR3 is TGTGCCAGTAGGACAGAATACATGAACACTGAAGCTTTCTTT.